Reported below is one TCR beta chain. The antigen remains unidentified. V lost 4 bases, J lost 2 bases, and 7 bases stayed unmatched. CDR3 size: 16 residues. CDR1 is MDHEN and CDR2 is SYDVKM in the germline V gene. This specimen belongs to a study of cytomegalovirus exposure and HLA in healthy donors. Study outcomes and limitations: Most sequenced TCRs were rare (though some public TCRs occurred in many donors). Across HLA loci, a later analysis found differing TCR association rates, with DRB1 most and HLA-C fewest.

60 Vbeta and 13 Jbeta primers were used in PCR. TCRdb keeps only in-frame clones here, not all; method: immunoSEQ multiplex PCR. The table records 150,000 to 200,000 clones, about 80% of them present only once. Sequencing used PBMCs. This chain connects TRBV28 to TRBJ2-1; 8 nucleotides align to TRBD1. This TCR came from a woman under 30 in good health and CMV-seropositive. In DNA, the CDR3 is TGTGCCAGCAGTTCGCAGACAGGGGTTCCCTACAATGAGCAGTTCTTC. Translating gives CASSSQTGVPYNEQFF.